This T cell receptor beta chain was recovered during a study of PD-L1 blockade in urothelial cancer. Overall study context: Researchers looked at the blood 3 weeks (second dose) and 6 weeks after treatment began.

The repertoire was sequenced with immunoSEQ multiplex PCR; TCRdb's copy has only in-frame clones and lacks some. Seen here are 100,000 to 150,000 clones, about 82% observed once, and the top ten hold roughly 2.6%. Time point of the sample: peripheral blood 6 weeks after treatment start. Between 1 and 8 samples per patient were obtained, pretreatment and on-treatment. Sequences were derived from PBMCs, sampled around atezolizumab (anti-PD-L1) treatment. The TCR originated in a man over 45 with urothelial cancer.

CDR3 nucleotide sequence: TGTGCCAGCAGCCAAGTTTCGAAGGGGGGCTACACCTTC. This encodes CASSQVSKGGYTF. This rearrangement joins TRBV14 to TRBJ1-2, with D tentatively TRBD1 (5 bases). V shed 1 base and J shed 8 bases, with 11 bases lying between them. The CDR3 extends over 13 amino acids. Germline V gives CDR1 SGHDN, CDR2 FVKESK. The whole variable domain, remainder taken from reference TRBV14 and TRBJ1-2, is EAGVTQFPSHSVIEKGQTVTLRCDPISGHDNLYWYRRVMGKEIKFLLHFVKESKQDESGMPNNRFLAERTGGTYSTLKVQPAELEDSGVYFCASSQVSKGGYTFGSGTRLTVV.